The sample holds one count of the clone carrying this TCR beta chain. This sample was included in a study of OX40 agonist ivuxolimab in advanced cancers. Germline trimming cut 5 bases from V and 6 bases from J; bases unmatched to any gene: 8. The germline CDR1 and CDR2 sequences are MNHEY and SVGAGI. This CDR3 is built from 14 residues. Here immunoSEQ multiplex PCR was the method, and the copy in TCRdb shows in-frame clones only, minus some. The sample includes under 20,000 clones, about 87% of them seen just once. The material was CD4+ or CD8+ T cells sorted from blood, obtained in a trial of the OX40 agonist ivuxolimab. This TCR was sampled from an adult with an advanced solid tumor such as melanoma, head and neck, liver or kidney cancer. The chain links TRBV6-5 to TRBJ1-1; TRBD1 matches 8 bases. The CDR3 nucleotides read TGTGCCAGCAGTCCCCAGGGGGCGCGGGCTGAAGCTTTCTTT. Amino acid sequence: CASSPQGARAEAFF.